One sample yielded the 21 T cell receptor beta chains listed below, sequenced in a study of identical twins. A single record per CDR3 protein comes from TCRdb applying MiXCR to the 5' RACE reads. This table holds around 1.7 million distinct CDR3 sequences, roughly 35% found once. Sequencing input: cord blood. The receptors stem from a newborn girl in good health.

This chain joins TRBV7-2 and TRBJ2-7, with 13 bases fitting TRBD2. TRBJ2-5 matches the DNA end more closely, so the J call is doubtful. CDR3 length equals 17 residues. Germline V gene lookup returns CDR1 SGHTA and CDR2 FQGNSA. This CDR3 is CASSLTRTSGREETQYF. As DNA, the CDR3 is TGTGCCAGCAGCTTAACTCGAACTAGCGGGAGGGAAGAGACCCAGTACTTC.

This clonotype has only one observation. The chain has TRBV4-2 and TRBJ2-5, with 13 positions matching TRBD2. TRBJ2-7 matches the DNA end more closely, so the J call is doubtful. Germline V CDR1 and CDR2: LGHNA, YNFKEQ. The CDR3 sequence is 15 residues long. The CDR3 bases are TGTGCCAGCAGCTCAACTAGCGGGAGGGACCACGAGCAGTACTTC. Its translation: CASSSTSGRDHEQYF.

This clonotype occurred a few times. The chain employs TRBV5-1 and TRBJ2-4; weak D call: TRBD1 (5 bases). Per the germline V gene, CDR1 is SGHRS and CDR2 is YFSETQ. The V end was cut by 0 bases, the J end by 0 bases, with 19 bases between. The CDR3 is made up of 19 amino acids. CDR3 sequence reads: CASSLAKGKGPLAKNIQYF. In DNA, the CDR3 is TGCGCCAGCAGCTTGGCCAAGGGGAAGGGGCCGCTAGCCAAAAACATTCAGTACTTC.

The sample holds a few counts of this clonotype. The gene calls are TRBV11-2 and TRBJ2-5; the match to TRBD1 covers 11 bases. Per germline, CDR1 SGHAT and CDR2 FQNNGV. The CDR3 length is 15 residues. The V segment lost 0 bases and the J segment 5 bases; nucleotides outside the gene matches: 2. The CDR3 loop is CASSLDGQGAETQYF. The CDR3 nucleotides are TGTGCCAGCAGCTTAGACGGACAGGGGGCTGAGACCCAGTACTTC.

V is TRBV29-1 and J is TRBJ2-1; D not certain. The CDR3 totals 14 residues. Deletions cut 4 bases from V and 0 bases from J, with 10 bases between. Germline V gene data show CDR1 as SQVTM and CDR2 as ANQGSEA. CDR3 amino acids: CSVVHGNSYNEQFF. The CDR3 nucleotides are TGCAGCGTTGTGCACGGAAACTCCTACAATGAGCAGTTCTTC.

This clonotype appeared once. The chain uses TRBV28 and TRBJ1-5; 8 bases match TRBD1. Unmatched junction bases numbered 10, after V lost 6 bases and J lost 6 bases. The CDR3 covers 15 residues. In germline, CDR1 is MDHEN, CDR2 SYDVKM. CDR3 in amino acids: CASREPGQGPQPQHF. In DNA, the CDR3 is TGTGCCAGCAGAGAGCCCGGACAGGGTCCTCAGCCCCAGCATTTT.

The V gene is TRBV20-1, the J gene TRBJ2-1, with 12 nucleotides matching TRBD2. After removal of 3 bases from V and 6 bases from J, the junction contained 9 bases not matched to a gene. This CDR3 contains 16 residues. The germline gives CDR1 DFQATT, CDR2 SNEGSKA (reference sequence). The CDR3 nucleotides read TGCAGTGCTAGGACTAGCGGGAGTGGGGTAGCCAATGAGCAGTTCTTC. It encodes CSARTSGSGVANEQFF.

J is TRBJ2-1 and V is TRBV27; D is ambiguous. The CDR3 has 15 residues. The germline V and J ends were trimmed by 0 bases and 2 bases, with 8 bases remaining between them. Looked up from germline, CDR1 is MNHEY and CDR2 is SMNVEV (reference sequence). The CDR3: CASSLSAVAYNEQFF. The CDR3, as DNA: TGTGCCAGCAGTTTATCGGCAGTAGCCTACAATGAGCAGTTCTTC.

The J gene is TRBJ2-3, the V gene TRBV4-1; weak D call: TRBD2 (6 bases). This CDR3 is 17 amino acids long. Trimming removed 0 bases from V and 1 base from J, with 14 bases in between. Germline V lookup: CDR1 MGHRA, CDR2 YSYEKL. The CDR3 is CASSQERREGGTDTQYF. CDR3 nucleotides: TGCGCCAGCAGCCAAGAGCGGCGGGAAGGGGGCACAGATACGCAGTATTTT.

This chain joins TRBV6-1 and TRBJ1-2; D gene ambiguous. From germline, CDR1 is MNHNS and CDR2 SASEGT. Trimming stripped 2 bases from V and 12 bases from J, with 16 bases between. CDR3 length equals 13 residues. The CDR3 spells CASSEMTVTLNTF. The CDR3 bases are TGTGCCAGCAGTGAAATGACGGTCACCCTCAACACCTTC.

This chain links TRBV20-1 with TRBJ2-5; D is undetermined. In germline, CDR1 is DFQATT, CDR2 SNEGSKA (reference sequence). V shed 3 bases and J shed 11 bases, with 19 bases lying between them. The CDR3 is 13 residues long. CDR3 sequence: CSARSAWWNEQYF. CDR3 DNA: TGCAGTGCTAGGTCCGCGTGGTGGAATGAGCAGTACTTC.

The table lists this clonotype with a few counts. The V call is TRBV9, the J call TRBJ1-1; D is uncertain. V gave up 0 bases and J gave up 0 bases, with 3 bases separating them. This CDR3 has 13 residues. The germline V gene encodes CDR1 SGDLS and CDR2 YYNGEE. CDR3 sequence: CASSVELNTEAFF. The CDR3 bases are TGTGCCAGCAGCGTAGAGTTGAACACTGAAGCTTTCTTT.

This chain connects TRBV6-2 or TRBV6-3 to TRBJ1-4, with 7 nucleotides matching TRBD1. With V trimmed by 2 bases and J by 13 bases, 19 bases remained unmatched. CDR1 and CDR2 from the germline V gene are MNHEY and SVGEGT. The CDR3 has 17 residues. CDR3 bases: TGTGCCAGCAGTTACGCCGGGACAGCCGGATTTACGGTTGGACTGTTTTTT. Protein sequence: CASSYAGTAGFTVGLFF.

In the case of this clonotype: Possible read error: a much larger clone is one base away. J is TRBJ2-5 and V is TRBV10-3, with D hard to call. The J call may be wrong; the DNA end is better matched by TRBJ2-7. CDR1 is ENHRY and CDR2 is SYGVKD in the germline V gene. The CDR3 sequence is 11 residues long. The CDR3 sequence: CAIREEREQYF. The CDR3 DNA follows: TGTGCCATCAGAGAGGAACGCGAGCAGTACTTC.

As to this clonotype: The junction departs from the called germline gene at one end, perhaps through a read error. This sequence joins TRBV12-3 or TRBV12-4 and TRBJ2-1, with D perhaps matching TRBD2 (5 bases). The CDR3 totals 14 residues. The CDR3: CANSLARPDNEQFF. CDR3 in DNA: TGTGCCAACAGTTTAGCGCGGCCCGACAATGAGCAGTTCTTC.

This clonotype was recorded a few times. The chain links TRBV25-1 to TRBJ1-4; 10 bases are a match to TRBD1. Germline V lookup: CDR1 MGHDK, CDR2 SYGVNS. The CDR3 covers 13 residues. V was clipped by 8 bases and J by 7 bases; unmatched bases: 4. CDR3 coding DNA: TGTGCCAGCGGACAGGGGGTCGCTGAAAAACTGTTTTTT. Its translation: CASGQGVAEKLFF. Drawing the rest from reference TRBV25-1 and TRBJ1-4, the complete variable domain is EADIYQTPRYLVIGTGKKITLECSQTMGHDKMYWYQQDPGMELHLIHYSYGVNSTEKGDLSSESTVSRIRTEHFPLTLESARPSHTSQYLCASGQGVAEKLFFGSGTQLSVL.

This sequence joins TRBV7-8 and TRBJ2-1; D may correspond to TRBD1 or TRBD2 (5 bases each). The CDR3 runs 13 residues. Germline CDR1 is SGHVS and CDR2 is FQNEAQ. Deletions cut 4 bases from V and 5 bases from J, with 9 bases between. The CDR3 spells CASSSGTHNEQFF. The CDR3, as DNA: TGTGCCAGCAGCTCGGGGACGCACAATGAGCAGTTCTTC. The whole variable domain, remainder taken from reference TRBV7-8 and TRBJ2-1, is GAGVSQSPRYKVAKRGQDVALRCDPISGHVSLFWYQQALGQGPEFLTYFQNEAQLDKSGLPSDRFFAERPEGSVSTLKIQRTQQEDSAVYLCASSSGTHNEQFFGPGTRLTVL.

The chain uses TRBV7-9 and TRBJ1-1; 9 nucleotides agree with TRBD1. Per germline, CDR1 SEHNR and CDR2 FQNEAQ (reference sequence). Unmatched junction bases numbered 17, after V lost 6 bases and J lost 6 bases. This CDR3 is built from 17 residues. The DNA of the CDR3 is TGTGCCAGCAGACGGAGGGGTACAGGGGGCGCAGGCGCTGAAGCTTTCTTT. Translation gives CASRRRGTGGAGAEAFF. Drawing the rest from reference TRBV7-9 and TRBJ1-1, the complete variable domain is DTGVSQNPRHKITKRGQNVTFRCDPISEHNRLYWYRQTLGQGPEFLTYFQNEAQLEKSRLLSDRFSAERPKGSFSTLEIQRTEQGDSAMYLCASRRRGTGGAGAEAFFGQGTRLTVV.

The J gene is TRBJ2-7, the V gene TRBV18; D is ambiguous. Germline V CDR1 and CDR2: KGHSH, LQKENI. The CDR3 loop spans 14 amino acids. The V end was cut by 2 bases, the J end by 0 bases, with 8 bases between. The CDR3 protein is CASSPVQSSYEQYF. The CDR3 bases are TGTGCCAGCTCACCAGTACAGAGCTCCTACGAGCAGTACTTC. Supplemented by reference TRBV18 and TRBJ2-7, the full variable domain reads NAGVMQNPRHLVRRRGQEARLRCSPMKGHSHVYWYRQLPEEGLKFMVYLQKENIIDESGMPKERFSAEFPKEGPSILRIQQVVRGDSAAYFCASSPVQSSYEQYFGPGTRLTVT.

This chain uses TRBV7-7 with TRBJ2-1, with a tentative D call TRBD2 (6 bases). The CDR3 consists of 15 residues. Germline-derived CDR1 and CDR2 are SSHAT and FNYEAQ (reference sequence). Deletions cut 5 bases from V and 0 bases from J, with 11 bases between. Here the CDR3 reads CASSRPTSSYNEQFF. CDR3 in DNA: TGTGCCAGCAGCCGACCGACTAGCTCCTACAATGAGCAGTTCTTC.

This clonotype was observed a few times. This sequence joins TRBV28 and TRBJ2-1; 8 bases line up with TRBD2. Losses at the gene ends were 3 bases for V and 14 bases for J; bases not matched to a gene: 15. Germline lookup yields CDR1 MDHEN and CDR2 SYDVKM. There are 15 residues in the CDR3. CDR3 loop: CASSLAGTRGTAKFF. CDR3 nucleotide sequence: TGTGCCAGCAGTTTGGCCGGGACTAGGGGTACGGCGAAGTTCTTC.